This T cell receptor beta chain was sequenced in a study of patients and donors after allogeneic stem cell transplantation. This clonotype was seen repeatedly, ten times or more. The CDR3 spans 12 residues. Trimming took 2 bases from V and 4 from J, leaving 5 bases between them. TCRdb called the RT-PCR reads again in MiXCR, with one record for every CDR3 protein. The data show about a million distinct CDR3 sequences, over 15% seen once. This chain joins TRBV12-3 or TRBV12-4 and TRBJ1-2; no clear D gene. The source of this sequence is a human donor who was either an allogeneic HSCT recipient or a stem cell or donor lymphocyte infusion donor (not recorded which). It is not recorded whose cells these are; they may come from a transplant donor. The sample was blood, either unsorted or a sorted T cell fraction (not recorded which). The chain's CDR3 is CASSLFFYGYTF. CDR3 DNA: TGTGCCAGCAGTTTATTCTTCTATGGCTACACCTTC.